This T cell receptor (beta chain) originates from a study of OX40 agonist ivuxolimab in advanced cancers. Only a few counts were recorded for this clone. CDR1 SNHLY and CDR2 FYNNEI come from the germline V gene. V was pared by 2 bases and J by 1 base, with 6 bases between. The CDR3 spans 14 residues. Produced via immunoSEQ multiplex PCR; TCRdb's table is partial and in-frame only. The sample records about 25,000 clones, about 86% being singletons. The receptor's source is an adult with an advanced solid tumor such as melanoma, head and neck, liver or kidney cancer. Here the sequenced sample was CD4+ or CD8+ T cells sorted from blood, taken in a trial of the OX40 agonist ivuxolimab. The chain uses TRBV2 and TRBJ1-5; D is uncertain. The CDR3 nucleotides read TGTGCCAGCAGTGAAACTGGGAGCAATCAGCCCCAGCATTTT. It translates to CASSETGSNQPQHF.